One and the same sample provided the 6 T cell receptor beta chains below, sequenced in a study of shared clonotypes between healthy human individuals. The method was immunoSEQ multiplex PCR; TCRdb's version includes in-frame clones alone and lacks a portion of them. The sample shows over 2 million clones, 85% to 95% of them seen only once. The sequencing input was naive CD4+ T cells from PBMCs. Subset meaning: CD45RA+ positively selected. These receptors were taken from a man aged 18 to 30 in good health. Some clones in this sample may be carry-over from other donors' samples.

J is TRBJ2-7 and V is TRBV6-5, with 13 bases aligning to TRBD2. The CDR3 runs 15 residues. The V gene end was trimmed by 6 bases and the J gene end by 4 bases; junction bases not matched to a gene: 6. From germline, CDR1 is MNHEY and CDR2 SVGAGI. CDR3 bases: TGTGCCAGCAGCCGGACTAGCGGGAGACAATACGAGCAGTACTTC. Its translation: CASSRTSGRQYEQYF.

The table lists this clone with a few counts. The V gene is TRBV6-5, the J gene TRBJ1-1; a weak D match, TRBD1 (5 bases). The germline V gene encodes CDR1 MNHEY and CDR2 SVGAGI. CDR3 length: 15 residues. Trimming removed 6 bases at V and 1 base at J, with 15 bases between. DNA of the CDR3: TGTGCCAGCAGCCCCTTCGAGGGGAGGAACACTGAAGCTTTCTTT. Amino acid sequence: CASSPFEGRNTEAFF.

The V gene is TRBV5-1, the J gene TRBJ1-1, with 8 bases matching TRBD1. The CDR3 is made up of 18 amino acids. CDR1 is SGHRS and CDR2 is YFSETQ in the germline V gene. The V segment lost 0 bases and the J segment 1 base; nucleotides outside the gene matches: 11. The CDR3 protein is CASSLGGTLGTGNTEAFF. CDR3 in DNA: TGCGCCAGCAGCTTGGGAGGTACATTGGGGACAGGGAACACTGAAGCTTTCTTT.

The CDR3 here is CASSPPGVGSTQYF. In nucleotides, the CDR3 is TGTGCCAGCAGCCCACCCGGGGTAGGGTCGACCCAGTACTTC. The chain recombines TRBV7-2 with TRBJ2-5, with a tentative D call TRBD2 (5 bases). The CDR3 covers 14 residues. Trimming cost V 5 bases and J 7 bases, with 17 bases left between them. CDR1 SGHTA and CDR2 FQGNSA come from the germline V gene.

About this clone: Relative to the germline gene, one junction end is altered; a read error may explain this. This specimen includes other DNA sequences encoding the same CDR3. This chain connects TRBV11-2 to TRBJ2-7; a weak D match, TRBD1 (6 bases). There are 15 residues in the CDR3. Looked up from germline, CDR1 is SGHAT and CDR2 is FQNNGV. The CDR3 DNA reads as TGTGCCAGCAGCCGGGACACCGCCAGCTCCTACGAGCAGTACTTT. It encodes CASSRDTASSYEQYF.

The chain employs TRBV2 and TRBJ2-7, with 10 bases fitting TRBD1. CDR1 and CDR2 (germline): SNHLY, FYNNEI. There are 14 residues in the CDR3. Unmatched junction bases numbered 7, after V lost 5 bases and J lost 6 bases. The CDR3 DNA reads as TGTGCCAGCAGTTTTAGACAGGGGGCTGTCGAGCAGTACTTC. The encoded protein is CASSFRQGAVEQYF.